The rows below give T cell receptor beta chains drawn from one sample of a study of PD-1 blockade in classical Hodgkin lymphoma. Sequencing used immunoSEQ multiplex PCR; TCRdb keeps in-frame clones, though not all of them. This sample carries several thousand clones, roughly four fifths of them seen once, and the ten largest clones take roughly 30%. The material was peripheral blood mononuclear cells (PBMCs), obtained at baseline. Receptors originate from a human donor with classical Hodgkin lymphoma. Both conserved end residues are part of each CDR3. The D gene is left open where the match is weak. Not every row has a clone size; where given, it reads once, few, many or a size class.

TRBJ2-5	TRBD1	TRBV27	-	TGTGCCAGCAGTTGGACAGGCTGGGAGACCCAGTACTTC	CASSWTGWETQYF
TRBJ2-7	-	TRBV2	once	TGTGCCAGCAGTCACTACGAGCAGTACTTC	CASSHYEQYF
TRBJ1-1	-	TRBV28	-	TGTGCCAGCAGTTTTCCCCACGATGGCACTGAAGCTTTCTTT	CASSFPHDGTEAFF
TRBJ2-3	-	TRBV10-1	-	TGCGCCAGCAGTGTTTCTAGATTTTTGACAGATACGCAGTATTTT	CASSVSRFLTDTQYF
TRBJ2-5	-	TRBV7-7	once	TGTGCCAGCAGCTTAACCCAGGGTGCCCAAGAGACCCAGTACTTC	CASSLTQGAQETQYF
TRBJ2-1	-	TRBV27	-	TGTGCCAGCAGTTTCAATAGGGGGAATGAGCAGTTCTTC	CASSFNRGNEQFF
TRBJ1-6	-	TRBV18	-	TGTGCCAGCTCACCACAGGGGAGGGCCTCACCCCTCCACTTT	CASSPQGRASPLHF
TRBJ2-1	TRBD1	TRBV11-2	large	TGTGCCAGCAGCTTAGTTTTTGGGACAGGGGGCTCCTACAATGAGCAGTTCTTC	CASSLVFGTGGSYNEQFF
TRBJ2-5	TRBD1	TRBV28	-	TGTGCCAGCAGTACACAGGGGGCCGGCGTGGAGACCCAGTACTTC	CASSTQGAGVETQYF
TRBJ2-7	-	TRBV6-1	-	TGTGCCATCAGTGAGACACACCAGGGGCAACTCTCCTACGAGCAGTACTTC	CAISETHQGQLSYEQYF
TRBJ2-7	-	TRBV27	-	TGTGCCAGCAGCCCTACCCCCGTATGGGCAAAGAACTCCTACGAGCAGTACTTC	CASSPTPVWAKNSYEQYF
TRBJ2-3	-	TRBV18	-	TGTGCCAGCTCACCTACCCGCGGAGTAAGCACAGATACGCAGTATTTT	CASSPTRGVSTDTQYF
TRBJ2-1	-	TRBV7-3	-	TGTGCCAGCAGCCTACCTGGGATCAATGAGCAGTTCTTC	CASSLPGINEQFF
TRBJ1-3	-	TRBV15	-	TGTGCCACCAGCAGAGATCGCAGCTCTGGAAACACCATATATTTT	CATSRDRSSGNTIYF
TRBJ2-6	-	TRBV27	once	TGTGCCAGCAGTTTTGGGCTTACTGGGGCCAACGTCCTGACTTTC	CASSFGLTGANVLTF
TRBJ2-5	-	TRBV6-5	large	TGTGCCAGCAGTCTCGGGGCCCCCCGTGAGACCCAGTACTTC	CASSLGAPRETQYF
TRBJ1-2	-	TRBV27	once	TGTGCCAGCACTTATCGCCTGGGAGTTGGTGGCTACACCTTC	CASTYRLGVGGYTF
TRBJ1-5	-	TRBV19	-	TGTGCCAGTACCCCACAAGGTAATCAGCCCCAGCATTTT	CASTPQGNQPQHF
TRBJ2-5	-	TRBV11-1	-	TGTGCCAGCAGCCTGGATGACCAAGAGACCCAGTACTTC	CASSLDDQETQYF
TRBJ2-1	-	TRBV7-8	-	TGTGCCAGCAGCTTAATGGCCTTGTCTGAGCAGTTCTTC	CASSLMALSEQFF
TRBJ2-7	-	TRBV2	-	TGTGCCAGCACCTCAGGAACCTCCTACGAGCAGTACTTC	CASTSGTSYEQYF
TRBJ2-2	-	TRBV13	-	TGTGCCAGCAGCTGGGGGACCGGGGAGCTGTTTTTT	CASSWGTGELFF
TRBJ1-3	TRBD1	TRBV5-6	-	TGTGCCAGCACCAGGACAGGGTTAAGCTCTGGAAACACCATATATTTT	CASTRTGLSSGNTIYF
TRBJ1-1	-	TRBV11-2	-	TGTGCCAGCAGCACACAGGGTTGGAACACTGAAGCTTTCTTT	CASSTQGWNTEAFF
TRBJ2-5	TRBD2	TRBV29-1	-	TGCAGCGTCCACAGGACTAGCGGGAGCGGAGAGACCCAGTACTTC	CSVHRTSGSGETQYF
TRBJ1-2	-	TRBV28	-	TGTGCCAGCAGTCCTATATTCGGACAGACCTCTGGCTACACCTTC	CASSPIFGQTSGYTF
TRBJ2-5	TRBD1	TRBV4-3	-	TGCGCCAGCAGCCCCTCCGGGACAGGGGGCTTTGAGACCCAGTACTTC	CASSPSGTGGFETQYF
TRBJ2-7	-	TRBV27	-	TGTGCCAGCAGGCGTCGGGGGCACTACGAGCAGTACTTC	CASRRRGHYEQYF
TRBJ2-5	TRBD1	TRBV7-9	-	TGTGCCAGCAGCTCAGAGGACAGGGACCAAGAGACCCAGTACTTC	CASSSEDRDQETQYF
TRBJ2-3	-	TRBV28	-	TGTGCCAGCAGTTTAACGACAGGTGGTGGCACAGATACGCAGTATTTT	CASSLTTGGGTDTQYF
TRBJ2-1	TRBD2	TRBV7-9	-	TGTGCCAGCAGCTTCCGGATTAGCGGGACTTTGGGCAGGGACAATGAGCAGTTCTTC	CASSFRISGTLGRDNEQFF
TRBJ2-7	TRBD1	TRBV6-6	-	TGTGCCAGCAGTCCGGGACAGGGGGCCTCCTACGAGCAGTACTTC	CASSPGQGASYEQYF
TRBJ2-7	-	TRBV5-1	-	TGCGCCAGCAGCTTGCGCTCCAGGGACGACGAGCAGTACTTC	CASSLRSRDDEQYF
TRBJ1-4	-	TRBV6-6	-	TGTGCCAGCATCACCGGGACACGGGGCGGAAAACTGTTTTTT	CASITGTRGGKLFF
TRBJ1-2	-	TRBV9	once	TGTGCCAGCAGCGTAGGTGTAGGGCCCGTTGTGGGTGGCTACACCTTC	CASSVGVGPVVGGYTF
TRBJ2-6	TRBD2	TRBV7-9	-	TGTGCCAGCAGACCCTCCGGGTTCGGGGGGAGTTCTGGGGCCAACGTCCTGACTTTC	CASRPSGFGGSSGANVLTF
TRBJ2-1	TRBD2	TRBV5-8	-	TGTGCCAGCAGCCGCGGGACTAGCAGGGACAATGAGCAGTTCTTC	CASSRGTSRDNEQFF
TRBJ2-2	-	TRBV5-6	-	TGTGCCAGCAGTTTTATAACCGGGGAGCTGTTTTTT	CASSFITGELFF
TRBJ1-5	-	TRBV19	-	TGTGCCAGCACCCCTGGTTTTGCCAATCAGCCCCAGCATTTT	CASTPGFANQPQHF
TRBJ1-5	TRBD1	TRBV7-8	-	TGTGCCAGCAGCCTACCTCCGAAAGGGGGCACGGGCAATCAGCCCCAGCATTTT	CASSLPPKGGTGNQPQHF
TRBJ2-1	TRBD2	TRBV15	once	TGTGCCACCAGCAGGGGTCAGGGGCTAGCGGGAGCGGATGAGCAGTTCTTC	CATSRGQGLAGADEQFF
TRBJ2-7	-	TRBV19	few	TGTGCCAGTAGTCCCCGGGCCGACTCCTACGAGCAGTACTTC	CASSPRADSYEQYF
TRBJ2-5	TRBD1	TRBV7-2	-	TGTGCCAGCAGCCTCATGGACAGGGGGAGAGAGACCCAGTACTTC	CASSLMDRGRETQYF
TRBJ1-2	-	TRBV18	-	TGTGCCAGCTCCGGGAGCTCCTATGGCTACACCTTC	CASSGSSYGYTF
TRBJ2-7	TRBD1	TRBV29-1	-	TGCAGCGTTTACCCTCACCCGGGACAGGGTCGACACGAGCAGTACTTC	CSVYPHPGQGRHEQYF
TRBJ2-1	-	TRBV7-2	few	TGTGCCAGCAGGATTAGAGGTTATGAGCAGTTCTTC	CASRIRGYEQFF
TRBJ2-1	TRBD1	TRBV5-1	-	TGCGCCAGCAGCGTCCGGGACAGGGGATCCAATGAGCAGTTCTTC	CASSVRDRGSNEQFF
TRBJ2-5	TRBD2	TRBV13	-	TGTGCCAGCAGCTCTGCTAGCGGGAGGTACCAAGAGACCCAGTACTTC	CASSSASGRYQETQYF
TRBJ1-2	-	TRBV29-1	-	TGCAGCGTTGACGGTGATGGCTACACCTTC	CSVDGDGYTF
TRBJ2-7	-	TRBV6-1	-	TGTGCCAGCAGTGGGAAGGGCTCTCTTTCCGAGCAGTACTTC	CASSGKGSLSEQYF
TRBJ2-2	-	TRBV2	-	TGTGCCAGAGGACACTCGAACACCGGGGAGCTGTTTTTT	CARGHSNTGELFF